The 17 T cell receptor beta chains reported below all come from one sample, sequenced in a study of blood T cells in healthy people across ages. Through a sample-barcoded 5' primer and a J-beta primer mix, a second PCR was run for roughly 6 to 12 cycles. TCRdb analysed the 5' RACE reads with MiXCR anew, one entry per CDR3 protein. This table holds roughly 800,000 distinct CDR3 sequences, 55% to 75% found once. The sequenced material came from blood. All receptors come from a man under 40 in good health.

The chain has TRBV5-1 and TRBJ2-7; D is unclear. Germline V gene lookup returns CDR1 SGHRS and CDR2 YFSETQ. The CDR3 is 15 residues long. V gave up 0 bases and J gave up 3 bases, with 13 bases separating them. For the CDR3, the DNA is TGCGCCAGCAGCTTGGGTCAGGCGGCGCACTACGAGCAGTACTTC. This gives the protein CASSLGQAAHYEQYF. Together with reference TRBV5-1 and TRBJ2-7, the CDR3 gives the full variable domain: KAGVTQTPRYLIKTRGQQVTLSCSPISGHRSVSWYQQTPGQGLQFLFEYFSETQRNKGNFPGRFSGRQFSNSRSEMNVSTLELGDSALYLCASSLGQAAHYEQYFGPGTRLTVT.

V is TRBV7-2 and J is TRBJ2-1; D ambiguous. This CDR3 comprises 11 residues. Germline CDR1 SGHTA, CDR2 FQGNSA. Trimming removed 6 bases at V and 6 bases at J, with 6 bases between. The CDR3 sequence is CASRAANEQFF. CDR3 in DNA: TGTGCCAGCAGGGCGGCCAATGAGCAGTTCTTC.

The chain couples TRBV5-1 to TRBJ2-3, with D possibly matching TRBD1 (5 bases). The CDR3 loop spans 12 amino acids. V lost 2 bases and J 10 bases, leaving 11 bases between the germline ends. Germline CDR1 and CDR2: SGHRS and YFSETQ. The CDR3 DNA reads TGCGCCAGCAGCTTACTACAGGATGCGCAGTATTTT. It codes for CASSLLQDAQYF. The full variable domain, completed using reference TRBV5-1 and TRBJ2-3, is KAGVTQTPRYLIKTRGQQVTLSCSPISGHRSVSWYQQTPGQGLQFLFEYFSETQRNKGNFPGRFSGRQFSNSRSEMNVSTLELGDSALYLCASSLLQDAQYFGPGTRLTVL.

The CDR3 protein is CASSLGTTTGEQYF. CDR3 in DNA: TGTGCCAGCAGTCTTGGGACAACGACCGGAGAGCAGTACTTC. The V gene is TRBV7-2, the J gene TRBJ2-5; a possible D gene is TRBD1 (6 bases). The germline V gene has CDR1 SGHTA and CDR2 FQGNSA. V lost 6 bases, J lost 11 bases, and 22 bases lay in between. This CDR3 is 14 amino acids long.

The V gene is TRBV11-2, the J gene TRBJ2-3; D may match TRBD1 or TRBD2 (6 bases each). CDR1 SGHAT and CDR2 FQNNGV come from the germline V gene. V gave up 4 bases and J gave up 6 bases, with 17 bases separating them. The CDR3 contains 15 residues. CDR3 in DNA: TGTGCCAGCAGCTCCAAGGGGGGCGTCAGGGATACGCAGTATTTT. Translation gives CASSSKGGVRDTQYF.

The chain combines TRBV20-1 with TRBJ2-3, with TRBD2 matching 9 bases. V shed 3 bases, J shed 2 bases, and the junction held 15 bases outside the gene matches. Looked up from germline, CDR1 is DFQATT and CDR2 is SNEGSKA (reference sequence). The length of the CDR3 is 18 residues. CDR3 bases: TGCAGTGCTAGGAGGGTAGGCGGGGGGGCGGGCTACACAGATACGCAGTATTTT. Its protein is CSARRVGGGAGYTDTQYF.

This clonotype was counted once. Relative to the germline gene, one junction end is altered; a read error may explain this. The gene calls are TRBV20-1 and TRBJ2-1, with TRBD2 matching 14 bases. The CDR3 covers 17 residues. The germline gives CDR1 DFQATT, CDR2 SNEGSKA (reference sequence). The CDR3 bases are TGCAGTGCCCCCGGGACTAGCGGGAGACTTTCCTACAATGGGCAGTTCTTC. Translated, it gives CSAPGTSGRLSYNGQFF.

The chain recombines TRBV20-1 with TRBJ2-3, with 11 bases fitting TRBD2. The CDR3 runs 16 residues. V gave up 6 bases and J gave up 4 bases; unmatched junction bases: 12. Germline CDR1 reads DFQATT; CDR2 reads SNEGSKA (reference sequence). The CDR3 coding sequence is TGCAGTGCCGACCCATATAGCGGGAGGGGCGCAGATACGCAGTATTTT. This encodes CSADPYSGRGADTQYF.

This chain uses TRBV4-2 with TRBJ1-4; 7 bases are shared with TRBD1. The length of the CDR3 is 15 residues. Trimming took 0 bases from V and 3 from J; bases not matched to a gene: 1. Germline V CDR1 and CDR2: LGHNA, YNFKEQ. CDR3 loop: CASSQETGSNEKLFF. CDR3 DNA: TGTGCCAGCAGCCAAGAGACAGGGTCTAATGAAAAACTGTTTTTT.

This chain links TRBV7-2 with TRBJ2-3; a weak D match, TRBD1 (5 bases). Trimming took off 2 bases at V and 2 bases at J, with 8 bases between the two ends. The CDR3 extends over 14 amino acids. Looked up from germline, CDR1 is SGHTA and CDR2 is FQGNSA. The CDR3 nucleotides are TGTGCCAGCAGCTTAATAGGGGACACAGATACGCAGTATTTT. Translation gives CASSLIGDTDTQYF.

The J gene is TRBJ2-3, the V gene TRBV9; 11 nucleotides match TRBD1. Losses at the gene ends were 3 bases for V and 5 bases for J; bases not matched to a gene: 8. The germline V gene has CDR1 SGDLS and CDR2 YYNGEE. CDR3 size: 16 residues. Here the CDR3 reads CASSGGQGANRDTQYF. Written as DNA, the CDR3 is TGTGCCAGCAGCGGTGGACAGGGGGCTAATCGAGATACGCAGTATTTT.

As concerns this clonotype: An end of the junction differs from the germline gene, which may be a read error. The V call is TRBV6-6, the J call TRBJ1-2, with 12 bases matching TRBD1. Germline CDR1 and CDR2: MNHNY and SVGAGI (reference sequence). The CDR3 extends over 17 amino acids. CDR3 in amino acids: CASSYGVGDRGLYGYTF. CDR3 nucleotides: TGCGCCAGCAGTTACGGGGTGGGGGACAGGGGGCTCTATGGCTACACCTTC.

This chain joins TRBV30 and TRBJ2-1; the D is unclear. Germline V CDR1 and CDR2: GTSNPN, SVGIG (reference sequence). V shed 0 bases and J shed 5 bases, with 8 bases lying between them. The CDR3 sequence is 13 residues long. CDR3 DNA: TGTGCCTGGAGTGTAGGTCGCAACAATGAGCAGTTCTTC. Protein product: CAWSVGRNNEQFF.

At least ten counts were recorded for this clonotype. The chain links TRBV6-5 to TRBJ2-7; 7 positions agree with TRBD1. CDR3 length: 13 amino acids. CDR1 MNHEY and CDR2 SVGAGI come from the germline V gene. V gave up 6 bases and J gave up 7 bases; unmatched junction bases: 9. The CDR3 is CASRQGQAGEQYF. In nucleotides, the CDR3 is TGTGCCAGCAGACAAGGACAGGCGGGTGAGCAGTACTTC.

The CDR3 is CASSQEQLQSAPFF. CDR3 bases: TGTGCCAGCAGCCAAGAACAGTTACAAAGTGCTCCTTTCTTT. The J gene is TRBJ1-1, the V gene TRBV4-2; D remains unclear. The germline V gene has CDR1 LGHNA and CDR2 YNFKEQ. V lost 0 bases to trimming and J lost 12 bases, with 17 bases between them. The CDR3 is made up of 14 amino acids.

This chain uses TRBV6-2 or TRBV6-3 with TRBJ1-1, with unresolved D. The germline CDR1 and CDR2 sequences are MNHEY and SVGEGT. The CDR3 is made up of 17 amino acids. The V gene lost 6 bases and the J gene lost 2 bases, with 22 bases spanning the gap. The CDR3 DNA sequence: TGTGCCAGCAGCTACCTGGGCGTTGGCCACCCAAACACTGAAGCTTTCTTT. Translation gives CASSYLGVGHPNTEAFF.

In regard to this clonotype: One junction end disagrees with the germline gene, perhaps due to a read error. The V and J genes are TRBV7-3 and TRBJ2-5; a weak D match, TRBD1 (5 bases). The tail of the sequence fits TRBJ2-7 better, so the J call may be wrong. Germline loops: CDR1 SGHTA, CDR2 FQGTGA. The CDR3 loop spans 14 amino acids. Here the CDR3 reads CASSLGGAANEQYF. CDR3 nucleotide sequence: TGTGCTAGCAGTCTCGGTGGGGCAGCCAACGAGCAGTACTTC.